The 31 T cell receptor beta chains presented below share a single source sample, sequenced in a study of blood T cell repertoires in COVID-19. Here immunoSEQ multiplex PCR was the method, and the copy in TCRdb shows in-frame clones only, minus some. The top ten hold roughly 1.6% of the sample, which has roughly 250,000 clones, around 86% seen once. The material sequenced was PBMCs or T cells enriched from blood (not recorded which). All receptors derive from a woman aged 50 to 60 who had recovered from COVID-19.

This clone occurred once. The chain uses TRBV3-1 (or the pseudogene TRBV3-2) and TRBJ2-1, with 11 bases aligning to TRBD2. There are 17 residues in the CDR3. J lost 4 bases, V lost 1 base, and 6 bases had no gene match. The germline V gene has CDR1 LGHDT and CDR2 YNNKEL (reference sequence). The DNA of the CDR3 is TGTGCCAGCAGCCAAGTCCGGATAGCGGGAGGGTACAATGAGCAGTTCTTC. It codes for CASSQVRIAGGYNEQFF.

The V and J genes are TRBV5-5 and TRBJ1-6; D is possibly TRBD1 (5 bases). CDR3 length: 16 amino acids. CDR1 and CDR2 from the germline V gene are SGHKS and YYEKEE (reference sequence). The V end lost 4 bases, the J end lost 5 bases, and 16 bases lay between the germline ends. The CDR3 reads CASSMRGGRNNSPLHF. The CDR3 DNA sequence: TGTGCCAGCAGCATGCGGGGCGGGCGGAATAATTCACCCCTCCACTTT.

This chain links TRBV2 with TRBJ2-2, with D possibly matching TRBD1 (5 bases). Germline V CDR1 and CDR2: SNHLY, FYNNEI. The CDR3 covers 16 residues. V dropped 6 bases and J dropped 4 bases, with 18 bases sitting between them. The chain's CDR3 is CASRKPAYRGTGELFF. CDR3 DNA sequence: TGTGCCAGCAGAAAACCCGCTTATAGGGGCACCGGGGAGCTGTTTTTT.

This clone was detected only a few times. The chain is built from TRBV18 and TRBJ2-5, with 7 bases identical to TRBD2. The CDR3 loop spans 15 amino acids. V shed 2 bases and J 9 bases; nucleotides not matched to a gene: 12. The germline V gene encodes CDR1 KGHSH and CDR2 LQKENI. The chain's CDR3 is CASSPASRTSQAQYF. In DNA form, the CDR3 reads TGTGCCAGCTCACCAGCATCCCGGACTAGTCAGGCCCAGTACTTC. Variable domain in full (rest from reference TRBV18 and TRBJ2-5): NAGVMQNPRHLVRRRGQEARLRCSPMKGHSHVYWYRQLPEEGLKFMVYLQKENIIDESGMPKERFSAEFPKEGPSILRIQQVVRGDSAAYFCASSPASRTSQAQYFGPGTRLLVL.

The V gene is TRBV19, the J gene TRBJ1-1; a weak D match, TRBD1 (6 bases). Germline loops: CDR1 LNHDA, CDR2 SQIVND (reference sequence). The CDR3 totals 13 residues. Trimming took off 10 bases at V and 1 base at J, with 13 bases between the two ends. The CDR3 protein is CAILQTGNTEAFF. The CDR3 nucleotides read TGTGCCATTCTTCAGACAGGGAACACTGAAGCTTTCTTT.

In this sample, this clone turned up a few times. This chain uses TRBV11-2 with TRBJ2-3, with 7 nucleotides matching TRBD2. The CDR3 extends over 16 amino acids. V gave up 5 bases and J gave up 2 bases; unmatched junction bases: 10. Germline lookup yields CDR1 SGHAT and CDR2 FQNNGV. CDR3 nucleotides: TGTGCCAGCAGCACAACCTCCCTAGCGGCCACAGATACGCAGTATTTT. Its protein product is CASSTTSLAATDTQYF.

The chain couples TRBV7-9 to TRBJ2-6, with D perhaps TRBD1 (6 bases). Germline V gene lookup returns CDR1 SEHNR and CDR2 FQNEAQ (reference sequence). This CDR3 has 18 residues. V was pared by 2 bases and J by 4 bases, with 18 bases between. The CDR3 region is CASSLSTTRGSGANVLTF. The CDR3 DNA reads TGTGCCAGCAGCTTATCCACTACCAGGGGATCCGGGGCCAACGTCCTGACTTTC.

This chain uses TRBV7-6 with TRBJ2-2; no reliable D call. The CDR3 spans 14 residues. The germline gives CDR1 SGHVS, CDR2 FNYEAQ. V lost 5 bases to trimming and J lost 1 base, with 8 bases between them. This chain's CDR3 is CASSRLRNTGELFF. For the CDR3, the DNA is TGTGCCAGCAGCCGGTTGCGGAACACCGGGGAGCTGTTTTTT.

This CDR3 reads CASSLSGQANTEAFF. CDR3 in DNA: TGTGCCAGCAGTTTATCGGGACAAGCGAACACTGAAGCTTTCTTT. This sequence joins TRBV6-5 and TRBJ1-1, with a possible D match to TRBD1 (6 bases). The CDR3 is 15 residues long. Trimming cost V 4 bases and J 1 base, with 13 bases left between them. CDR1 and CDR2 (germline): MNHEY, SVGAGI.

The chain links TRBV9 to TRBJ2-3, with TRBD2 matching over 7 bases. Per the germline V gene, CDR1 is SGDLS and CDR2 is YYNGEE. V gave up 6 bases and J gave up 2 bases; unmatched junction bases: 6. The CDR3 covers 14 residues. This CDR3 reads CASTRAGDTDTQYF. CDR3 DNA sequence: TGTGCCAGCACCAGGGCGGGAGACACAGATACGCAGTATTTT.

V is TRBV5-1 and J is TRBJ2-1, with 12 bases fitting TRBD2. Losses at the gene ends were 4 bases for V and 7 bases for J; bases not matched to a gene: 6. Per germline, CDR1 SGHRS and CDR2 YFSETQ. The CDR3 runs to 15 residues. The CDR3 nucleotides are TGCGCCAGCAGCCACCCCGGGACTAGCGGGAATGAGCAGTTCTTC. Its protein product is CASSHPGTSGNEQFF.

The rearrangement links TRBV6-5 to TRBJ2-7, with 8 bases fitting TRBD1. The CDR3 contains 15 residues. J lost 1 base, V lost 0 bases, and 2 bases had no gene match. Germline assignment: CDR1 MNHEY and CDR2 SVGAGI. Written as DNA, the CDR3 is TGTGCCAGCAGTTACTCGACAGGGGCGTCCTACGAGCAGTACTTC. It specifies CASSYSTGASYEQYF.

This chain joins TRBV2 and TRBJ2-2, with D perhaps TRBD2 (6 bases). Trimming pared 2 bases from V and 2 bases from J, leaving 12 bases between. The CDR3 length is 16 residues. The germline CDR1 and CDR2 sequences are SNHLY and FYNNEI. Here the CDR3 reads CASSEQGGRNTGELFF. In nucleotides, the CDR3 is TGTGCCAGCAGTGAACAAGGAGGGCGCAACACCGGGGAGCTGTTTTTT.

The genes are TRBV2 and TRBJ2-3; TRBD2 aligns across 12 bases. The V segment lost 8 bases and the J segment 3 bases; nucleotides outside the gene matches: 3. Germline V gene data show CDR1 as SNHLY and CDR2 as FYNNEI. CDR3 length: 14 amino acids. The CDR3 DNA sequence: TGTGCCAGCGGAACTAGCGGGAGGACAGATACGCAGTATTTT. It codes for CASGTSGRTDTQYF.

The CDR3 is CATGDSGSTDTQYF. In DNA, the CDR3 is TGTGCCACCGGGGATAGCGGGAGCACAGATACGCAGTATTTT. The V gene is TRBV27, the J gene TRBJ2-3, with 7 bases aligning to TRBD2. The CDR3 runs 14 residues. CDR1 is MNHEY, CDR2 SMNVEV, per germline (reference sequence). J gave up 0 bases and V 10 bases, and 7 bases lay outside the gene matches.

This clone was detected once. This chain links TRBV5-1 with TRBJ1-6; 9 bases map to TRBD1. The V and J ends lost 5 bases and 10 bases, in that order; junction bases with no gene match: 10. Per the germline V gene, CDR1 is SGHRS and CDR2 is YFSETQ. The CDR3 loop spans 15 amino acids. The CDR3, as DNA: TGCGCCAGCAGGCGGGGACAGGGCGATGGCTCACCCCTCCACTTT. Its translation is CASRRGQGDGSPLHF.

The chain employs TRBV20-1 and TRBJ2-5; 8 bases map to TRBD1. V dropped 3 bases and J dropped 5; count of bases not matched to a gene: 8. This CDR3 contains 14 residues. Germline CDR1 reads DFQATT; CDR2 reads SNEGSKA (reference sequence). CDR3 DNA sequence: TGCAGTGCTAGTGGTCGGACAGGGTGGGAGACCCAGTACTTC. Its translation: CSASGRTGWETQYF.

This clone occurred a few times. This sequence joins TRBV19 and TRBJ1-5, with 7 bases aligning to TRBD1. CDR3 length: 16 amino acids. V lost 6 bases and J lost 1; bases outside the gene matches: 9. The germline CDR1 and CDR2 sequences are LNHDA and SQIVND (reference sequence). CDR3 residues: CASSTTVTGSNQPQHF. DNA for the CDR3: TGTGCCAGTAGCACCACCGTGACAGGGAGCAATCAGCCCCAGCATTTT. The variable domain in full, completed from reference TRBV19 and TRBJ1-5, reads DGGITQSPKYLFRKEGQNVTLSCEQNLNHDAMYWYRQDPGQGLRLIYYSQIVNDFQKGDIAEGYSVSREKKESFPLTVTSAQKNPTAFYLCASSTTVTGSNQPQHFGDGTRLSIL.

The V gene is TRBV30, the J gene TRBJ1-1, with D perhaps matching TRBD1 (5 bases). The V and J ends lost 0 bases and 10 bases respectively, with 9 bases between them. Germline V lookup: CDR1 GTSNPN, CDR2 SVGIG (reference sequence). The CDR3 extends over 11 amino acids. CDR3 DNA: TGTGCCTGGAGTGTAGGACATGGAGCTTTCTTT. It encodes CAWSVGHGAFF. Filled out from reference TRBV30 and TRBJ1-1, the complete variable domain reads SQTIHQWPATLVQPVGSPLSLECTVEGTSNPNLYWYRQAAGRGLQLLFYSVGIGQISSEVPQNLSASRPQDRQFILSSKKLLLSDSGFYLCAWSVGHGAFFGQGTRLTVV.

The chain links TRBV5-1 to TRBJ1-1; D call uncertain. CDR3 length: 14 residues. Germline V gene sequence: CDR1 SGHRS, CDR2 YFSETQ. The V end lost 4 bases, the J end lost 1 base, and 11 bases lay between the germline ends. The CDR3 DNA follows: TGCGCCAGCAGCGATCTTCAGGCGAACACTGAAGCTTTCTTT. Amino acid sequence: CASSDLQANTEAFF. Combining the CDR3 with reference TRBV5-1 and TRBJ1-1 gives the whole variable domain KAGVTQTPRYLIKTRGQQVTLSCSPISGHRSVSWYQQTPGQGLQFLFEYFSETQRNKGNFPGRFSGRQFSNSRSEMNVSTLELGDSALYLCASSDLQANTEAFFGQGTRLTVV.

This clone was recorded a few times. The genes are TRBV3-1 (or the pseudogene TRBV3-2) and TRBJ1-2, with 10 bases identical to TRBD1. The ends lost 8 bases at V and 6 bases at J; junction bases unmatched: 6. CDR1 and CDR2 (germline): LGHDT, YNNKEL (reference sequence). This CDR3 is built from 13 residues. Here the CDR3 reads CASRDRGRDGYTF. The CDR3 DNA sequence: TGTGCCAGCCGGGACAGGGGTAGAGATGGCTACACCTTC.

The gene calls are TRBV7-9 and TRBJ2-3; 8 nucleotides line up with TRBD2. This CDR3 contains 15 residues. V shed 0 bases, J shed 8 bases, and the junction held 7 bases outside the gene matches. Germline-derived CDR1 and CDR2 are SEHNR and FQNEAQ (reference sequence). The CDR3 nucleotides are TGTGCCAGCAGCTTAGCTAGCGGGACGATTGCTACGCAGTATTTT. Its protein product is CASSLASGTIATQYF. Using reference TRBV7-9 and TRBJ2-3 for the parts outside the CDR3, the full variable domain is DTGVSQNPRHKITKRGQNVTFRCDPISEHNRLYWYRQTLGQGPEFLTYFQNEAQLEKSRLLSDRFSAERPKGSFSTLEIQRTEQGDSAMYLCASSLASGTIATQYFGPGTRLTVL.

In its sample, this clone was seen once. J is TRBJ2-5 and V is TRBV15; no reliable D call. The germline CDR1 and CDR2 sequences are LNHNV and YYDKDF (reference sequence). This CDR3 comprises 13 residues. V dropped 0 bases and J dropped 5 bases, with 7 bases sitting between them. In DNA form, the CDR3 reads TGTGCCACCAGCAGAGACCCAGTGGAGACCCAGTACTTC. This codes for CATSRDPVETQYF.

CDR3: CASSWGLADRPGENEQFF. CDR3 coding DNA: TGTGCCAGCAGCTGGGGACTAGCGGACCGGCCGGGAGAAAATGAGCAGTTCTTC. V and J are TRBV9 and TRBJ2-1; 11 bases line up with TRBD2. From germline, CDR1 is SGDLS and CDR2 YYNGEE. The CDR3 length is 18 residues. V was clipped by 4 bases and J by 7 bases; unmatched bases: 16.

The chain has TRBV9 and TRBJ2-1; possible D gene TRBD2, 6 bases. Trimming shortened V by 4 bases and J by 0 bases, and 11 bases separated the two germline ends. The CDR3 consists of 15 residues. Per the germline V gene, CDR1 is SGDLS and CDR2 is YYNGEE. Written as DNA, the CDR3 is TGTGCCAGCAGCCCCCGGGAGACCTCCTACAATGAGCAGTTCTTC. Translating gives CASSPRETSYNEQFF.

This sequence joins TRBV5-5 and TRBJ2-7; 10 nucleotides match TRBD2. The CDR3 has 16 residues. After removal of 5 bases from V and 0 bases from J, the junction contained 8 bases not matched to a gene. The germline CDR1 and CDR2 sequences are SGHKS and YYEKEE (reference sequence). CDR3 sequence: CASSTGLAESSYEQYF. The CDR3 nucleotides are TGTGCCAGCAGTACTGGACTAGCGGAAAGCTCCTACGAGCAGTACTTC.

This chain joins TRBV5-1 and TRBJ2-3; D gene ambiguous. CDR1 and CDR2 from the germline V gene are SGHRS and YFSETQ. This CDR3 region has 12 residues. Trimming shortened V by 0 bases and J by 5 bases, and 4 bases separated the two germline ends. CDR3 DNA sequence: TGCGCCAGCAGCTTGGCGGTAGATACGCAGTATTTT. The encoded protein is CASSLAVDTQYF.

The genes are TRBV6-1 and TRBJ2-7, with a possible D match to TRBD2 (5 bases). The CDR3 length is 16 residues. Germline CDR1 reads MNHNS; CDR2 reads SASEGT. V was pared by 3 bases and J by 0 bases, with 15 bases between. As DNA, the CDR3 is TGTGCCAGCAGTGACGGAGGACGGAGAAGCTCCTACGAGCAGTACTTC. It codes for CASSDGGRRSSYEQYF.

The chain recombines TRBV19 with TRBJ1-5; 8 positions match TRBD1. The trim removed 9 bases at V and 3 bases at J, leaving 10 bases unmatched. Germline V gives CDR1 LNHDA, CDR2 SQIVND (reference sequence). This CDR3 is built from 15 residues. The CDR3, as DNA: TGTGCCAGCTCCCTGGCAGGGGGCAACAATCAGCCCCAGCATTTT. Its protein product is CASSLAGGNNQPQHF.

The J gene is TRBJ2-1, the V gene TRBV7-9; tentative D call: TRBD2 (6 bases). CDR3 length equals 18 residues. Germline CDR1 reads SEHNR; CDR2 reads FQNEAQ (reference sequence). V was shortened by 5 bases and J by 0 bases, with 20 bases between the two germline ends. The CDR3 region is CASSERFGRGSSYNEQFF. The CDR3 bases are TGTGCCAGCAGCGAGCGGTTCGGGCGGGGCAGCTCCTACAATGAGCAGTTCTTC.

CDR3 coding DNA: TGTGCCAGCAGTGGGGCGGGGTTAAGGCGAAACTATGGCTACACCTTC. Translation gives CASSGAGLRRNYGYTF. V is TRBV6-4 and J is TRBJ1-2; D uncertain. Germline CDR1 reads MRHNA; CDR2 reads SNTAGT. This CDR3 comprises 16 residues. Trimming shortened V by 4 bases and J by 2 bases, and 17 bases separated the two germline ends.